This T cell receptor (beta chain) was recovered during a study of shared clonotypes between healthy human individuals. Study at large: Two women and a few men aged 18 to 49 served as donors.

Assay used: immunoSEQ multiplex PCR; TCRdb lists only in-frame clones, some missing. The sample gives nearly 600,000 clones, nearly 97% of which show up once; 0.11% is in the top ten. This CDR3 contains 13 residues. Germline assignment: CDR1 MNHEY and CDR2 SMNVEV (reference sequence). V dropped 0 bases and J dropped 7 bases, with 7 bases sitting between them. Naive CD8 populations comprised CD45RO-negative cells positively selected for CCR7, excluding terminally differentiated effector memory CD45RA+ cells. Healthy HIV-negative adults with no recent acute infections or vaccinations were recruited as donors.

The V and J genes are TRBV27 and TRBJ2-1; D is unresolved. Material: naive CD8+ T cells sorted from blood. This receptor was obtained from a young woman in good health. CDR3 DNA: TGTGCCAGCAGTTTATCCTGGCGAAATGAGCAGTTCTTC. This codes for CASSLSWRNEQFF.